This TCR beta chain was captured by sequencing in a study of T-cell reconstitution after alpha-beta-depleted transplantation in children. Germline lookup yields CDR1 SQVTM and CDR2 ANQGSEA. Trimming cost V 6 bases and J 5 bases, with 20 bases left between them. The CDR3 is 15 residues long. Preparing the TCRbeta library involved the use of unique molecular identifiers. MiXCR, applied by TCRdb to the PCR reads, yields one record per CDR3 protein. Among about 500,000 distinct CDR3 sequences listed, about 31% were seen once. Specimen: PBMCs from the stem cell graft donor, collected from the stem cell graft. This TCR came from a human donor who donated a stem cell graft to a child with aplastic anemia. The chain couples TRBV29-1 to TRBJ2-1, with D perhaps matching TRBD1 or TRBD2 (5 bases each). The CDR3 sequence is CSVGAIGGFNNEQFF. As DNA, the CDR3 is TGCAGCGTCGGGGCTATTGGGGGTTTCAACAATGAGCAGTTCTTC.